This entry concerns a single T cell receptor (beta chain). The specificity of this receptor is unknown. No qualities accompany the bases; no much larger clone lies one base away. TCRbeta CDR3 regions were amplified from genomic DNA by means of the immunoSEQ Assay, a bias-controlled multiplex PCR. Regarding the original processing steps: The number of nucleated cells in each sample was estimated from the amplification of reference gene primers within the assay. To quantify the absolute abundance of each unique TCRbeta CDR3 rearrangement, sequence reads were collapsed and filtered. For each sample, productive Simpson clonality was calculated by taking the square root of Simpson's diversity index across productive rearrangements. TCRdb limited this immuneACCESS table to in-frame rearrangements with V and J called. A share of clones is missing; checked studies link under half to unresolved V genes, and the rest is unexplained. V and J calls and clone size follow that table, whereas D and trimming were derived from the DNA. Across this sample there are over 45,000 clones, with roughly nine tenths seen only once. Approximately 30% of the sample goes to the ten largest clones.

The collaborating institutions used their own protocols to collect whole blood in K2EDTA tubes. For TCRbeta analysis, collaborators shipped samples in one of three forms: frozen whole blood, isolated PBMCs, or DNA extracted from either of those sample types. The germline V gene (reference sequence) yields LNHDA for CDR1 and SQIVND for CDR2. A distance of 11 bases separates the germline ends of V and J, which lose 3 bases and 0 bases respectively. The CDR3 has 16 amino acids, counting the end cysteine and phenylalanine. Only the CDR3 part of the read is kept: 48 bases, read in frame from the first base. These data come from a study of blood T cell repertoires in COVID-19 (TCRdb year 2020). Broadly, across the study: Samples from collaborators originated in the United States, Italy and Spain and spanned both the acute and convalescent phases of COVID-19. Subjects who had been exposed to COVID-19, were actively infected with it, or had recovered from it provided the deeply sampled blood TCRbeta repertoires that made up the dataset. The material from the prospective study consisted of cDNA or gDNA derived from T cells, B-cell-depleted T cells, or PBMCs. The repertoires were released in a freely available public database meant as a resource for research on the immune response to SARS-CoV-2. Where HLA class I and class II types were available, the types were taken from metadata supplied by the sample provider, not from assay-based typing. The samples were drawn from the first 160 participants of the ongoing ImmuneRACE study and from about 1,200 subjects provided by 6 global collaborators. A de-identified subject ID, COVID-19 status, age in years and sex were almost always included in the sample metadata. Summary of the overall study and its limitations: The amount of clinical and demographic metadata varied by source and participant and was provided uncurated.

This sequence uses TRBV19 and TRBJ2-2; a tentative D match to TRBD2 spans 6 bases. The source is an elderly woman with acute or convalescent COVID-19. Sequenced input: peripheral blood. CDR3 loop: CASSILGGTNTGELFF. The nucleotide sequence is TGTGCCAGTAGTATCTTGGGGGGTACGAACACCGGGGAGCTGTTTTTT.